These 7 T cell receptor beta chains were sequenced from one sample in a study of blood T cells in healthy people across ages. Primed by a sample-barcoded 5' primer and a J-beta primer mix, a second PCR proceeded for 7 to 11 cycles. TCRdb re-called the 5' RACE reads with MiXCR, one entry per CDR3 protein. Found here are over a million distinct CDR3 sequences, roughly 45% of them singletons; the top ten hold approximately 17%. The source material was blood. These receptors were obtained from a woman between 55 and 75 years old in good health.

This chain uses TRBV5-1 with TRBJ2-3; TRBD2 agrees at 14 bases. Germline V gene data show CDR1 as SGHRS and CDR2 as YFSETQ. The CDR3 is 18 residues long. Trimming took 2 bases from V and 4 from J; bases not matched to a gene: 9. The CDR3 sequence is CASSFSGLAGGGADTQYF. The CDR3 DNA reads as TGCGCCAGCAGCTTCAGCGGACTAGCGGGAGGCGGGGCAGATACGCAGTATTTT.

The chain combines TRBV5-4 with TRBJ1-2; 9 bases agree with TRBD1. V trimming: 5 bases; J trimming: 3 bases; junction bases outside the gene matches: 8. The CDR3 totals 15 residues. Per germline, CDR1 SGHNT and CDR2 YYREEE (reference sequence). CDR3 sequence reads: CASRLDRGNDYGYTF. The CDR3 DNA follows: TGTGCCAGCAGGCTGGACAGGGGTAATGACTATGGCTACACCTTC.

The gene calls are TRBV12-3 or TRBV12-4 and TRBJ2-1; no clear D gene. The CDR3 totals 14 residues. Trimming cost V 6 bases and J 4 bases, with 13 bases left between them. The CDR3: CASSQLQYYNEQFF. The CDR3 nucleotides are TGTGCCAGCAGCCAATTACAGTATTACAATGAGCAGTTCTTC.

In this sample, this clonotype turned up a few times. The CDR3 protein is CASSQGAIRNEQFF. The DNA of the CDR3 is TGTGCCAGCAGCCAAGGTGCTATACGCAATGAGCAGTTCTTC. V usage is TRBV3-1 and J usage is TRBJ2-1, with D unresolved. Germline-derived CDR1 and CDR2 are LGHDT and YNNKEL (reference sequence). The CDR3 loop spans 14 amino acids. Trimming cost V 1 base and J 6 bases, with 10 bases left between them.

The chain employs TRBV28 and TRBJ1-4, with D possibly matching TRBD1 (5 bases). The CDR3 is 14 amino acids. CDR1 and CDR2 (germline): MDHEN, SYDVKM. Deletions cut 6 bases from V and 5 bases from J, with 13 bases between. CDR3 DNA sequence: TGTGCCAGCAGACCCCCCGGGGGGAATGAAAAACTGTTTTTT. This gives the protein CASRPPGGNEKLFF.

The J gene is TRBJ2-4, the V gene TRBV24-1; D is possibly TRBD1 (5 bases). Deletions cut 9 bases from V and 10 bases from J, with 18 bases between. Germline CDR1 and CDR2: KGHDR and SFDVKD. CDR3 size: 13 residues. CDR3 in DNA: TGTGCCACCCAATCGACAGAGCGAGATATTCAGTACTTC. Translation gives CATQSTERDIQYF.

The chain employs TRBV28 and TRBJ2-7; 7 positions match TRBD2. The CDR3 is made up of 14 amino acids. V dropped 9 bases and J dropped 7; count of bases not matched to a gene: 15. Per germline, CDR1 MDHEN and CDR2 SYDVKM. In DNA, the CDR3 is TGTGCCAGTTCCCTAGCGGCGGGAGATCGGGAGCAGTACTTC. This sequence encodes CASSLAAGDREQYF.